Listed below are T cell receptor beta chains from one sample, sequenced in a study of blood T cell repertoires in COVID-19. The assay was immunoSEQ multiplex PCR, and TCRdb's table has in-frame clones only and misses some. The sample contains a few hundred thousand clones, roughly 84% of which appear only once. The sequenced sample was peripheral blood. The receptors come from a man aged 40-55 years with active or convalescent COVID-19. Each CDR3 is given with its conserved first and last residue. D genes are given only for firm matches. Part of the rows lack a size; the others show once, few, many or a class for expanded clones.

TGTGCCAGTAGTATAGATCTTAGCAGCGGGATCTCCTACGAGCAGTACTTC,CASSIDLSSGISYEQYF,.,TRBD2,TRBJ2-7,TRBV19
TGTGCCACCAGCAGAGAGGGCAGGGCAGGGAAGGACGGGGAGCTGTTTTTT,CATSREGRAGKDGELFF,.,.,TRBJ2-2,TRBV15
TGCGCCAGCAGCTTGGCCACAGGGGGCTACGAGCAGTACTTC,CASSLATGGYEQYF,.,TRBD1,TRBJ2-7,TRBV5-1
TGTGCCAGTAAGGCGGGAGCCACCTACAATGAGCAGTTCTTC,CASKAGATYNEQFF,.,TRBD2,TRBJ2-1,TRBV6-5
TGTGCCAGCAGCGTAAAACCAGGGGGTATGGACACTGAAGCTTTCTTT,CASSVKPGGMDTEAFF,.,TRBD1,TRBJ1-1,TRBV5-6
TGTGCCAGCAGCCCGACAGGCCTTAATGAAAAACTGTTTTTT,CASSPTGLNEKLFF,once,.,TRBJ1-4,TRBV4-2
TGTGCCAGTAGTATAGAGGCAGTGAACACTGAAGCTTTCTTT,CASSIEAVNTEAFF,.,.,TRBJ1-1,TRBV19
TGTGCCAGCAGTCCCGCAGACTCCTACGAGCAGTACTTC,CASSPADSYEQYF,.,.,TRBJ2-7,TRBV27
TGTGCCAGCAGCTTACCGGACAGGGGGCGAAGAGATACGCAGTATTTT,CASSLPDRGRRDTQYF,.,TRBD1,TRBJ2-3,TRBV5-6
TGTGCCAGCAGCTTACCAGCAGGGGGCCCGGGGGGAGAAGCTTTCTTT,CASSLPAGGPGGEAFF,.,TRBD1,TRBJ1-1,TRBV7-8
TGTGCCAGCAGCCTAGGACAGGGGCTAAGTGGCTACACCTTC,CASSLGQGLSGYTF,.,TRBD1,TRBJ1-2,TRBV11-2
TGTGCCAGCTCACCCTTTCAGGGGGCGAATAACTATGGCTACACCTTC,CASSPFQGANNYGYTF,once,TRBD1,TRBJ1-2,TRBV18
TGTGCCAGCTCACTACGCGGGGCCAACACCGGGGAGCTGTTTTTT,CASSLRGANTGELFF,.,.,TRBJ2-2,TRBV18
TGTGCCAGCGGATTTGGGCAGATCAATCAGCCCCAGCATTTT,CASGFGQINQPQHF,.,.,TRBJ1-5,TRBV27
TGTGCCACCAGCGAAACAGGGGCCAGGGGAGAGACCCAGTACTTC,CATSETGARGETQYF,.,TRBD1,TRBJ2-5,TRBV24-1
TGTGCCAGCAGCTTCGGGGGGAGTCCGACCTACGAGCAGTACTTC,CASSFGGSPTYEQYF,once,TRBD2,TRBJ2-7,TRBV11-2
TGTGCCAGCAGCTTTTTTTTGACAGACTATGGCTACACCTTC,CASSFFLTDYGYTF,.,.,TRBJ1-2,TRBV5-5
TGCGCCAGCAGGGCGGGAGGGCTGGATGAGCAGTTCTTC,CASRAGGLDEQFF,.,TRBD2,TRBJ2-1,TRBV10-1
TGTGCCAGCAGTGATGAGGTGGAGACCCAGTACTTC,CASSDEVETQYF,.,.,TRBJ2-5,TRBV2
TGTGCCACCAGCGACAGGGGGCTCGAGGGTGAAGCTTTCTTT,CATSDRGLEGEAFF,.,TRBD1,TRBJ1-1,TRBV15
TGTGCCAGCAGTGACAGGGCGGGAACTGATACCTACGAGCAGTACTTC,CASSDRAGTDTYEQYF,.,.,TRBJ2-7,TRBV6-4
TGTGCCAGCAGCTTCTCTTCCTACGAGCAGTACTTC,CASSFSSYEQYF,once,.,TRBJ2-7,TRBV5-6
TGTGCCTGGAGTGTAGGAGCGGGAGAGTCAGATACGCAGTATTTT,CAWSVGAGESDTQYF,.,TRBD2,TRBJ2-3,TRBV30
TGTGCCAGCTCAGCTACCGGGACAGCCTCGGAGCAGTACTTC,CASSATGTASEQYF,.,TRBD1,TRBJ2-7,TRBV18
TGTGCCAGCAGTTTGGGACAGACTAATTCACCCCTCCACTTT,CASSLGQTNSPLHF,.,TRBD1,TRBJ1-6,TRBV25-1
TGTGCCAGCAGCGTCGGGACTAGCGCTACCTACGAGCAGTACTTC,CASSVGTSATYEQYF,.,TRBD2,TRBJ2-7,TRBV5-4
TGCGCCAGCAGCTTGGGACCCTCAGGGGGTGAGCAGCCCCAGCATTTT,CASSLGPSGGEQPQHF,.,TRBD1,TRBJ1-5,TRBV5-1
TGTGCCAGCAGTCCACGGACAGGGGCGGGAACTGAAGCTTTCTTT,CASSPRTGAGTEAFF,.,TRBD1,TRBJ1-1,TRBV6-5
TGCAGTGCTAGTCAGTCCGGTACCATAGCGGGAGGTCATAGTACGCAGTATTTT,CSASQSGTIAGGHSTQYF,.,TRBD2,TRBJ2-3,TRBV20-1
TGTGCCTGGAGTGTGGCGGGGGGAAACCAAGAGACCCAGTACTTC,CAWSVAGGNQETQYF,.,TRBD2,TRBJ2-5,TRBV30
TGTGCCAGCAGTTTATGGGGGGGGGAGACCCAGTACTTC,CASSLWGGETQYF,.,TRBD2,TRBJ2-5,TRBV27
TGCGCCAGCAGCTTGGCCCCAGATGTTTCTGGCTACACCTTC,CASSLAPDVSGYTF,few,.,TRBJ1-2,TRBV5-1
TGTGCCAGCAGCTTGGCTAGCGGGGCTACCAGCACAGATACGCAGTATTTT,CASSLASGATSTDTQYF,once,TRBD2,TRBJ2-3,TRBV5-5
TGCGCCAGCCGTTATGGGACTAACACTGAAGCTTTCTTT,CASRYGTNTEAFF,.,.,TRBJ1-1,TRBV5-1
TGTGCCATCAGTGAGCCGACTAGCGGGAGGGCTAGTGAGACCCAGTACTTC,CAISEPTSGRASETQYF,.,TRBD2,TRBJ2-5,TRBV10-3
TGTGCCAGCAGTTTCGTGAGGGCCGACGCTGAAGCTTTCTTT,CASSFVRADAEAFF,.,.,TRBJ1-1,TRBV28
TGTGCCAGTAGTTTTCAGGGGGCCAACTATGGCTACACCTTC,CASSFQGANYGYTF,few,TRBD1,TRBJ1-2,TRBV19
TGTGCCAGTAGGGACAGGGAAACTGAAGCTTTCTTT,CASRDRETEAFF,.,TRBD1,TRBJ1-1,TRBV19
TGTGCCAGCACTGAACTGGGGGGAGGCACAGATACGCAGTATTTT,CASTELGGGTDTQYF,.,.,TRBJ2-3,TRBV27
TGTGCCAGCAGCTTGCCCGGGACAGGGGGGACCTACGAGCAGTACTTC,CASSLPGTGGTYEQYF,.,TRBD1,TRBJ2-7,TRBV5-6
TGTGCCAGCAGGGCAGGGCCCTCACCCCTCCACTTT,CASRAGPSPLHF,.,.,TRBJ1-6,TRBV5-4
TGTGCCAGCAGTGCGAGGCAGATGAACACTGAAGCTTTCTTT,CASSARQMNTEAFF,.,.,TRBJ1-1,TRBV2
TGTGCCAGCAGTCCCCTCGGGGGCTACACCTTC,CASSPLGGYTF,few,.,TRBJ1-2,TRBV12-3/TRBV12-4
TGTGCCAGCAGCTTGGGCCTGCGGACTCCGCAGTATTTT,CASSLGLRTPQYF,.,.,TRBJ2-3,TRBV5-5
TGTGCCAGCAGCACCGGGACAGGGGTGAGGGGCTACACCTTC,CASSTGTGVRGYTF,.,TRBD1,TRBJ1-2,TRBV6-5